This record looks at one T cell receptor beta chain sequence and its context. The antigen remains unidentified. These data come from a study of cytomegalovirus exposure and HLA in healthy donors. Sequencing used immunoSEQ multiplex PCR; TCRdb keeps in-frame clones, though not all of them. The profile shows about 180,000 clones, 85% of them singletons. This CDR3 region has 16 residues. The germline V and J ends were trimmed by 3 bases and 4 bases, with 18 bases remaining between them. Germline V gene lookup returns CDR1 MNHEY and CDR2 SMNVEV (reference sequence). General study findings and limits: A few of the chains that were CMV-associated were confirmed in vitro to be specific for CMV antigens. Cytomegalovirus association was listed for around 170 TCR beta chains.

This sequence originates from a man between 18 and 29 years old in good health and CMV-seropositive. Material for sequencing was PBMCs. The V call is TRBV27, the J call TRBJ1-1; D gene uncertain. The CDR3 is CASSFRGVNRLTEAFF. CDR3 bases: TGTGCCAGCAGTTTTCGAGGTGTAAATCGGCTCACTGAAGCTTTCTTT.